The 24 T cell receptor beta chains reported below all come from one sample, sequenced in a study of T cell repertoires in cytomegalovirus infection. TCRdb itself ran the reads through MiXCR, one entry per CDR3 protein. This sample yields about 490,000 distinct CDR3 sequences, of which roughly 29% are seen a single time; around 13% belongs to the top ten. Sequencing was performed on PBMCs. The receptor set was obtained from a human donor in good health (CMV status not recorded). Some clones in this sample may be carry-over from other donors' samples.

CDR3 sequence (DNA): TGTGCCAGCAGTTCCCATACGGGACTAGTCAACAATGAGCAGTTCTTC. Translation gives CASSSHTGLVNNEQFF. The rearrangement links TRBV28 to TRBJ2-1, with TRBD2 matching 8 bases. The CDR3 runs 16 residues. Germline V gene data show CDR1 as MDHEN and CDR2 as SYDVKM. With 4 bases clipped from V and 5 bases from J, the junction kept 10 bases outside the gene matches.

The rearrangement uses TRBV28 and TRBJ1-2; 10 positions agree with TRBD1. Looked up from germline, CDR1 is MDHEN and CDR2 is SYDVKM. V lost 7 bases and J lost 0; bases outside the gene matches: 14. The CDR3 runs 18 residues. CDR3 amino acids: CASTQTTGTGVPNYGYTF. CDR3 sequence (DNA): TGTGCCAGCACCCAAACGACCGGGACAGGGGTGCCTAACTATGGCTACACCTTC.

This clonotype came up a few times. The chain links TRBV11-3 to TRBJ2-2, with TRBD2 matching over 8 bases. The germline V gene encodes CDR1 SGHNT and CDR2 YENEEA. The CDR3 is made up of 17 amino acids. V shed 5 bases and J 3 bases; nucleotides not matched to a gene: 11. The CDR3 coding sequence is TGTGCCAGCAGCCGCACCCGGGAGGGGTCGGACACCGGGGAGCTGTTTTTT. Its translation: CASSRTREGSDTGELFF.

This clonotype was seen ten or more times. V usage is TRBV7-2 and J usage is TRBJ2-7; 13 bases match TRBD2. The length of the CDR3 is 16 residues. CDR1 is SGHTA, CDR2 FQGNSA, per germline. Unmatched junction bases numbered 6, after V lost 1 base and J lost 6 bases. CDR3 in amino acids: CASSLGTSGRGGEQYF. CDR3 DNA: TGTGCCAGCAGCTTAGGGACTAGCGGGAGAGGCGGCGAGCAGTACTTC.

The chain employs TRBV19 and TRBJ1-2; no reliable D call. V was clipped by 3 bases and J by 3 bases, with 14 bases between them. This CDR3 is built from 15 residues. The germline V gene has CDR1 LNHDA and CDR2 SQIVND (reference sequence). The CDR3: CASSILIGGDYGYTF. The CDR3 DNA sequence: TGTGCCAGTAGTATTCTTATCGGTGGAGACTATGGCTACACCTTC.

The table lists this clonotype with a few counts. CDR3 DNA: TGTGCCAGCAGCGTAGGGGTGAGCGGGAAATTGAACCAAGAGACCCAGTACTTC. Protein: CASSVGVSGKLNQETQYF. The V gene is TRBV7-2, the J gene TRBJ2-5; 7 nucleotides line up with TRBD2. From germline, CDR1 is SGHTA and CDR2 FQGNSA. V lost 5 bases, J lost 0 bases, and 15 bases stayed unmatched. The CDR3 length is 18 residues.

This clonotype was seen repeatedly, ten times or more. The V gene is TRBV7-2, the J gene TRBJ1-1; no clear D gene. The V end lost 2 bases, the J end lost 0 bases, and 7 bases lay between the germline ends. The germline V gene encodes CDR1 SGHTA and CDR2 FQGNSA. This CDR3 is built from 14 residues. CDR3: CASSLRFMNTEAFF. In DNA, the CDR3 is TGTGCCAGCAGCTTAAGATTTATGAACACTGAAGCTTTCTTT.

This clonotype was found many times. V gene TRBV7-2 combines with J gene TRBJ2-5; possibly TRBD2 for D (6 bases). Germline lookup yields CDR1 SGHTA and CDR2 FQGNSA. With 5 bases removed from V and 5 bases from J, the gap between germline ends came to 12 bases. CDR3 length: 13 amino acids. The CDR3 nucleotides read TGTGCCAGCAGCCGACTAGAAACCGAGACCCAGTACTTC. It encodes CASSRLETETQYF.

This clonotype has a handful of counts. V gene TRBV7-2 combines with J gene TRBJ1-3; D gene unclear. Germline loops: CDR1 SGHTA, CDR2 FQGNSA. Trimming cost V 3 bases and J 0 bases, with 6 bases left between them. The CDR3 length is 14 residues. CDR3 DNA: TGTGCCAGCAGCTTTAAAGGCTCTGGAAACACCATATATTTT. Its translation is CASSFKGSGNTIYF.

The V gene is TRBV5-1, the J gene TRBJ1-2, with 8 bases identical to TRBD1. Germline values: CDR1 SGHRS, CDR2 YFSETQ. J lost 5 bases, V lost 0 bases, and 9 bases had no gene match. CDR3 length: 16 residues. The CDR3 nucleotides read TGCGCCAGCAGCTTGGGGACAGGGTATGGCGAGTATGGCTACACCTTC. It encodes CASSLGTGYGEYGYTF. Full variable domain (missing parts from reference TRBV5-1 and TRBJ1-2): KAGVTQTPRYLIKTRGQQVTLSCSPISGHRSVSWYQQTPGQGLQFLFEYFSETQRNKGNFPGRFSGRQFSNSRSEMNVSTLELGDSALYLCASSLGTGYGEYGYTFGSGTRLTVV.

The J gene is TRBJ2-3, the V gene TRBV15; maybe TRBD2 (5 bases). CDR3 length: 15 residues. Trimming took 0 bases from V and 3 from J, leaving 10 bases between them. CDR1 and CDR2 (germline): LNHNV, YYDKDF (reference sequence). CDR3 sequence reads: CATSRDQPGTDTQYF. DNA for the CDR3: TGTGCCACCAGCAGAGATCAACCGGGGACAGATACGCAGTATTTT.

The genes are TRBV28 and TRBJ2-7; D might be TRBD2 (6 bases). CDR1 is MDHEN, CDR2 SYDVKM, per germline. CDR3 length: 14 amino acids. With 5 bases removed from V and 0 bases from J, the gap between germline ends came to 11 bases. The CDR3: CASSPPTSSYEQYF. DNA for the CDR3: TGTGCCAGCAGTCCCCCGACTAGCTCCTACGAGCAGTACTTC.

The chain links TRBV12-3 or TRBV12-4 to TRBJ1-5, with D possibly being TRBD1 (6 bases). This CDR3 spans 13 amino acids. V dropped 5 bases and J dropped 7 bases, with 12 bases sitting between them. Written as DNA, the CDR3 is TGTGCCAGCAGTCCAGGGGCGGCCCAGCCCCAGCATTTT. It yields the protein CASSPGAAQPQHF.

The rearrangement uses TRBV4-1 and TRBJ2-6; D is uncertain. The V end was cut by 0 bases, the J end by 0 bases, with 3 bases between. Germline CDR1 and CDR2: MGHRA and YSYEKL. The CDR3 runs to 15 residues. CDR3 loop: CASSQEGSGANVLTF. The CDR3 nucleotides are TGCGCCAGCAGCCAAGAGGGCTCTGGGGCCAACGTCCTGACTTTC.

The rearrangement links TRBV27 to TRBJ2-2, with 11 bases identical to TRBD2. The germline CDR1 and CDR2 sequences are MNHEY and SMNVEV (reference sequence). V lost 3 bases and J lost 7; bases outside the gene matches: 7. This CDR3 contains 16 residues. The CDR3 spells CASSFVAGGPHGELFF. Here the CDR3 DNA reads TGTGCCAGCAGTTTTGTAGCGGGAGGGCCCCACGGGGAGCTGTTTTTT.

This clonotype was recorded a few times. The chain recombines TRBV5-4 with TRBJ1-2; D gene ambiguous. Trimming removed 0 bases at V and 4 bases at J, with 13 bases between. The germline V gene has CDR1 SGHNT and CDR2 YYREEE (reference sequence). CDR3 length: 15 residues. CDR3 in amino acids: CASSLVGQQSYGYTF. DNA for the CDR3: TGTGCCAGCAGCTTGGTAGGGCAACAATCCTATGGCTACACCTTC.

This clonotype was recorded a few times. This chain connects TRBV12-3 or TRBV12-4 to TRBJ1-5, with 7 bases identical to TRBD1. The ends lost 6 bases at V and 3 bases at J; junction bases unmatched: 5. The CDR3 length is 14 residues. The CDR3 region is CASRSTGVNQPQHF. For the CDR3, the DNA is TGTGCCAGCAGAAGCACAGGGGTCAATCAGCCCCAGCATTTT.

This chain joins TRBV12-3 or TRBV12-4 and TRBJ1-1; D call uncertain. The CDR3 sequence is 13 residues long. V dropped 5 bases and J dropped 8 bases, with 15 bases sitting between them. As DNA, the CDR3 is TGTGCCAGCAGTACCCTGACCGTGTCAGAAGCTTTCTTT. Translating it yields CASSTLTVSEAFF.

The rearrangement links TRBV27 to TRBJ2-3; no clear D gene. The germline V gene has CDR1 MNHEY and CDR2 SMNVEV (reference sequence). The V gene lost 2 bases and the J gene lost 4 bases, with 7 bases spanning the gap. The CDR3 covers 13 residues. This chain's CDR3 is CASSLMVADTQYF. The CDR3 coding sequence is TGTGCCAGCAGTTTAATGGTGGCAGATACGCAGTATTTT.

This chain uses TRBV11-1 with TRBJ2-1; D is undetermined. Trimming took off 8 bases at V and 0 bases at J, with 11 bases between the two ends. There are 14 residues in the CDR3. CDR1 is SGHAT, CDR2 FQDESV, per germline (reference sequence). CDR3 sequence: CASQRLFSYNEQFF. CDR3 DNA sequence: TGTGCCAGCCAAAGACTCTTCTCCTACAATGAGCAGTTCTTC.

The rearrangement uses TRBV19 and TRBJ2-3; D unclear. The CDR3 length is 15 residues. V was clipped by 0 bases and J by 6 bases, with 13 bases between them. The germline gives CDR1 LNHDA, CDR2 SQIVND (reference sequence). The CDR3 reads CASSIEGAGADTQYF. The CDR3 bases are TGTGCCAGTAGTATAGAAGGAGCAGGAGCCGATACGCAGTATTTT.

The gene calls are TRBV19 and TRBJ1-1; perhaps TRBD1 as D (5 bases). Germline V lookup: CDR1 LNHDA, CDR2 SQIVND (reference sequence). The CDR3 is 13 residues long. Between the trimmed V and J ends, which lost 2 bases and 11 bases, there was a span of 15 bases. CDR3 loop: CASSIRGTGWAFF. The CDR3 nucleotides are TGTGCCAGTAGTATAAGGGGCACGGGGTGGGCTTTCTTT.

The gene calls are TRBV29-1 and TRBJ1-2, with D perhaps matching TRBD1 (6 bases). The CDR3 is 14 residues long. Germline loops: CDR1 SQVTM, CDR2 ANQGSEA. V lost 2 bases, J lost 5 bases, and 15 bases lay in between. The CDR3 bases are TGCAGCGTTGAAACTTTGGGGGCTGGGTATGGCTACACCTTC. It specifies CSVETLGAGYGYTF.

V usage is TRBV19 and J usage is TRBJ2-1; TRBD2 agrees at 9 bases. The CDR3 is 15 amino acids. Germline V gene lookup returns CDR1 LNHDA and CDR2 SQIVND (reference sequence). J gave up 9 bases and V 5 bases, and 11 bases lay outside the gene matches. The CDR3 DNA is TGTGCCAGTAGTCCAGGGACTAGCTGGGTTGGTGAGCAGTTCTTC. Translation: CASSPGTSWVGEQFF.